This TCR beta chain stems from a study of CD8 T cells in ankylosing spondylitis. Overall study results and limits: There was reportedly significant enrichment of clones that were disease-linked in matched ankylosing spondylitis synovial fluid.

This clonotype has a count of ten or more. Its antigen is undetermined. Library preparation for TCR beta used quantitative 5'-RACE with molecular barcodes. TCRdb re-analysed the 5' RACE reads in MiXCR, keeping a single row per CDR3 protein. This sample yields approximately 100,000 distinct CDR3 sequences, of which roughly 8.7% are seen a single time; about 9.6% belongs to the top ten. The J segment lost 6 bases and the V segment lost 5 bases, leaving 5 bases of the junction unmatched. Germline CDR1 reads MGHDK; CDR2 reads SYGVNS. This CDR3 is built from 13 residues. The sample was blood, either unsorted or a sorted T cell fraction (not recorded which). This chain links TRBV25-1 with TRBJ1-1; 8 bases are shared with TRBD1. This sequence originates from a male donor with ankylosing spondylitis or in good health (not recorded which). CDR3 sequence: CASSPPGGSEAFF. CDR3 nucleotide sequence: TGTGCCAGCAGTCCCCCAGGGGGCTCTGAAGCTTTCTTT.